The 12 T cell receptor beta chains in this list originate from one sample, sequenced in a study of patients and donors after allogeneic stem cell transplantation. In TCRdb, the RT-PCR reads were re-called with MiXCR into one record per CDR3 protein. The table shows 57,000 or so distinct CDR3 sequences, with 13% occurring only once. The sequencing sample was made of blood, either unsorted or a sorted T cell fraction (not recorded which). These receptors were obtained from a human donor who was either an allogeneic HSCT recipient or a stem cell or donor lymphocyte infusion donor (not recorded which). It is not recorded whose cells these are; they may come from a transplant donor.

This clonotype was observed at least ten times. As DNA, the CDR3 is TGCAGCGTTGGACAAAGCTCTGGAAACACCATATATTTT. Its protein is CSVGQSSGNTIYF. The rearrangement links TRBV29-1 to TRBJ1-3; no clear D gene. Trimming pared 4 bases from V and 0 bases from J, leaving 7 bases between. CDR1 is SQVTM and CDR2 is ANQGSEA in the germline V gene. This CDR3 region has 13 residues.

This chain connects TRBV5-1 to TRBJ2-2; no definite D call. Germline lookup yields CDR1 SGHRS and CDR2 YFSETQ. This CDR3 comprises 13 residues. Trimming left V 0 bases short and J 7 bases short, with 7 bases between. As DNA, the CDR3 is TGCGCCAGCAGCTTGGAGTCGGGCGGGGAGCTGTTTTTT. It translates to CASSLESGGELFF. Full variable domain (rest looked up from reference TRBV5-1 and TRBJ2-2): KAGVTQTPRYLIKTRGQQVTLSCSPISGHRSVSWYQQTPGQGLQFLFEYFSETQRNKGNFPGRFSGRQFSNSRSEMNVSTLELGDSALYLCASSLESGGELFFGEGSRLTVL.

Only a few counts were recorded for this clonotype. The chain combines TRBV20-1 with TRBJ1-2; TRBD1 matches 9 bases. This CDR3 has 15 amino acids. Trimming at V came to 2 bases and at J to 6 bases, leaving 10 bases not matched to a gene. The V gene's germline CDR1 is DFQATT and CDR2 SNEGSKA (reference sequence). For the CDR3, the DNA is TGCAGTGCTAGACGCAAACAGGGGGCGCTGGATGGCTACACCTTC. Its protein product is CSARRKQGALDGYTF.

This clonotype was seen at least ten times. The chain couples TRBV5-1 to TRBJ1-2, with D maybe TRBD1 (5 bases). This CDR3 is 16 amino acids long. V shed 0 bases and J shed 0 bases, with 12 bases lying between them. The germline gives CDR1 SGHRS, CDR2 YFSETQ. CDR3 in amino acids: CASSLEEGKANYGYTF. The CDR3 region has the DNA TGCGCCAGCAGCTTGGAGGAGGGGAAGGCTAACTATGGCTACACCTTC. Combining the CDR3 with reference TRBV5-1 and TRBJ1-2 gives the whole variable domain KAGVTQTPRYLIKTRGQQVTLSCSPISGHRSVSWYQQTPGQGLQFLFEYFSETQRNKGNFPGRFSGRQFSNSRSEMNVSTLELGDSALYLCASSLEEGKANYGYTFGSGTRLTVV.

This clonotype came up a few times. The V and J genes are TRBV18 and TRBJ1-2; D unresolved. The V end lost 0 bases, the J end lost 3 bases, and 11 bases lay between the germline ends. The CDR3 covers 15 residues. Germline CDR1 reads KGHSH; CDR2 reads LQKENI. CDR3 nucleotides: TGTGCCAGCTCACCACCGGGCTTGAAGGACTATGGCTACACCTTC. Protein product: CASSPPGLKDYGYTF.

In its sample, this clonotype was seen many times. The chain is built from TRBV11-2 and TRBJ2-3; 8 nucleotides agree with TRBD1. The CDR3 has 16 residues. Germline V gene sequence: CDR1 SGHAT, CDR2 FQNNGV. V trimming: 5 bases; J trimming: 8 bases; junction bases outside the gene matches: 15. The CDR3 region is CASSPGQGGPLGTQYF. The CDR3 DNA reads as TGTGCCAGCAGCCCAGGACAGGGAGGCCCACTAGGTACGCAGTATTTT. Variable domain in full (rest from reference TRBV11-2 and TRBJ2-3): EAGVAQSPRYKIIEKRQSVAFWCNPISGHATLYWYQQILGQGPKLLIQFQNNGVVDDSQLPKDRFSAERLKGVDSTLKIQPAKLEDSAVYLCASSPGQGGPLGTQYFGPGTRLTVL.

There are a few counts of this clonotype. V gene TRBV5-1 combines with J gene TRBJ1-4; D remains unclear. V was clipped by 0 bases and J by 4 bases, with 7 bases between them. This CDR3 has 14 amino acids. The germline V gene has CDR1 SGHRS and CDR2 YFSETQ. The CDR3 nucleotides are TGCGCCAGCAGCTTGGAACAGATTAATGAAAAACTGTTTTTT. Amino acids: CASSLEQINEKLFF.

The chain recombines TRBV5-1 with TRBJ2-1, with a possible D match to TRBD1 (5 bases). CDR1 is SGHRS, CDR2 YFSETQ, per germline. With 4 bases removed from V and 0 bases from J, the gap between germline ends came to 14 bases. CDR3 length: 16 amino acids. CDR3 sequence reads: CASSPRQPSSYNEQFF. DNA for the CDR3: TGCGCCAGCAGCCCCCGACAGCCGAGCTCCTACAATGAGCAGTTCTTC.

The V call is TRBV11-2, the J call TRBJ2-1; possibly TRBD1 for D (5 bases). V shed 5 bases and J shed 8 bases, with 25 bases lying between them. The germline gives CDR1 SGHAT, CDR2 FQNNGV. The CDR3 spans 17 residues. In DNA, the CDR3 is TGTGCCAGCAGCCCCAATGGGGCGCGATTGGAAGTGTATGAGCAGTTCTTC. Residues: CASSPNGARLEVYEQFF.

This rearrangement joins TRBV19 to TRBJ1-2; tentative D call: TRBD1 (5 bases). CDR1 and CDR2 from the germline V gene are LNHDA and SQIVND (reference sequence). Trimming cost V 7 bases and J 2 bases, with 8 bases left between them. CDR3 size: 12 residues. The CDR3 protein is CASITGNYGYTF. The CDR3 DNA is TGTGCCAGTATTACAGGCAACTATGGCTACACCTTC.

This clonotype was found a few times. The rearrangement links TRBV20-1 to TRBJ1-5, with 7 bases that match TRBD1. CDR3 length: 16 residues. Germline V gene sequence: CDR1 DFQATT, CDR2 SNEGSKA (reference sequence). V lost 3 bases and J lost 0; bases outside the gene matches: 8. The CDR3 sequence is CSASKEGAYSNQPQHF. The CDR3 region has the DNA TGCAGTGCTAGTAAGGAGGGGGCATATAGCAATCAGCCCCAGCATTTT.

There are many counts of this clonotype. The genes are TRBV20-1 and TRBJ1-1; D perhaps matches TRBD1 (6 bases). Germline V CDR1 and CDR2: DFQATT, SNEGSKA (reference sequence). The CDR3 has 14 amino acids. V was clipped by 7 bases and J by 3 bases, with 18 bases between them. The CDR3 DNA reads as TGCAGTGTTTTCGCGGACAGACATTACACTGAAGCTTTCTTT. This translates into CSVFADRHYTEAFF.